This T cell receptor (beta chain) was sequenced in a study of blood T cell repertoires in COVID-19. CDR1 and CDR2 (germline): SGDLS, YYNGEE. This CDR3 contains 16 residues. Trimming removed 4 bases at V and 5 bases at J, with 19 bases between. Assay used: immunoSEQ multiplex PCR; TCRdb lists only in-frame clones, some missing. The sample carries over 150,000 clones, 85% to 95% recorded once. Sequencing used peripheral blood. This clonotype was sampled from a man aged 50-59 years with acute or convalescent COVID-19. The J gene is TRBJ1-3, the V gene TRBV9, with D perhaps matching TRBD1 (6 bases). CDR3 nucleotides: TGTGCCAGCAGCCCCTCCGGGACACCCGGAAGAAACACCATATATTTT. This gives the protein CASSPSGTPGRNTIYF. The full variable domain, its missing parts supplied by reference TRBV9 and TRBJ1-3, is DSGVTQTPKHLITATGQRVTLRCSPRSGDLSVYWYQQSLDQGLQFLIQYYNGEERAKGNILERFSAQQFPDLHSELNLSSLELGDSALYFCASSPSGTPGRNTIYFGEGSWLTVV.